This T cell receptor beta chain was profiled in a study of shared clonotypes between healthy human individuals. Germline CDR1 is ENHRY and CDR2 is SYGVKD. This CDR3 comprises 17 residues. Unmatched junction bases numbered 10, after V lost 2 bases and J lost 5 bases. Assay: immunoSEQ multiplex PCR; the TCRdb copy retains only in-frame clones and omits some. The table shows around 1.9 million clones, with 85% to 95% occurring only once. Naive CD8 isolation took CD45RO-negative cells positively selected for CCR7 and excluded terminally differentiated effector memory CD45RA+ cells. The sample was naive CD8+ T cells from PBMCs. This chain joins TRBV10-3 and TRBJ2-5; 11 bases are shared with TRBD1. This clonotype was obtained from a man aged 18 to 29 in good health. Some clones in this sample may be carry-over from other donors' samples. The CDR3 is CAISESKGQGEAETQYF. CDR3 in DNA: TGTGCCATCAGTGAGAGTAAGGGACAGGGGGAAGCGGAGACCCAGTACTTC.